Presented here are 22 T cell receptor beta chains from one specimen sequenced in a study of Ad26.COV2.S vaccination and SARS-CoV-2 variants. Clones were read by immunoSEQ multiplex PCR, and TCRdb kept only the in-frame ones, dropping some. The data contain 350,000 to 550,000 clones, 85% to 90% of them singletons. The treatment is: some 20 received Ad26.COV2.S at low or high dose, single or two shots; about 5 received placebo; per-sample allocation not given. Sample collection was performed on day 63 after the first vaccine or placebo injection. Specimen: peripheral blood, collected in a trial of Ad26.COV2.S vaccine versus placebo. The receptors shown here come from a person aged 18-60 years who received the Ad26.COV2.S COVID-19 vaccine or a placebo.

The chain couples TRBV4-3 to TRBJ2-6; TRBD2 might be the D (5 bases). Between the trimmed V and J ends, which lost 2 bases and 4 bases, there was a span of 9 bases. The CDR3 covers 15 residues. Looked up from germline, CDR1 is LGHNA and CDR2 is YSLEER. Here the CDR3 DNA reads TGCGCCAGCAGCCAACGGGGAGCGGGGGCCAACGTCCTGACTTTC. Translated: CASSQRGAGANVLTF.

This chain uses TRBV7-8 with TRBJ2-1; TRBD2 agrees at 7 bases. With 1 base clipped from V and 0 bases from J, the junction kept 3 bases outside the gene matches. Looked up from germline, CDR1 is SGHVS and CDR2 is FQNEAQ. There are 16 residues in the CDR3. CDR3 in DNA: TGTGCCAGCAGCTTAGGTCTAGCGGTCTCCTACAATGAGCAGTTCTTC. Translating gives CASSLGLAVSYNEQFF.

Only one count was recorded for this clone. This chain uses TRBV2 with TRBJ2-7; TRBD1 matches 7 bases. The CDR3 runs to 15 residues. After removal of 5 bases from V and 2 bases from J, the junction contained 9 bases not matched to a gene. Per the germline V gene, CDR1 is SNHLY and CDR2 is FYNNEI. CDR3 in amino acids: CASSNPGQSPYEQYF. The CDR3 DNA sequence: TGTGCCAGCAGTAACCCGGGACAGAGCCCCTACGAGCAGTACTTC.

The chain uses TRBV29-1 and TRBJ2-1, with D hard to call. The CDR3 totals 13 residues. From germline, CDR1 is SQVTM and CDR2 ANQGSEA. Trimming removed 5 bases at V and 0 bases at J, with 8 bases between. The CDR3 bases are TGCAGCGTTTTGGCACTCTCCTACAATGAGCAGTTCTTC. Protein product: CSVLALSYNEQFF.

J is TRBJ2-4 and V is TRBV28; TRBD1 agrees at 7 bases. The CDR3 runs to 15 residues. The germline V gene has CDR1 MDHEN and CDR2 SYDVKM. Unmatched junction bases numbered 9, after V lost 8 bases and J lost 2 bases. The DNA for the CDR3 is TGTGCCAGCTTAAGCCTGGGACAGTCCAAAAACATTCAGTACTTC. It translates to CASLSLGQSKNIQYF. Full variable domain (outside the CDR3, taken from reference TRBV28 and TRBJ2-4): DVKVTQSSRYLVKRTGEKVFLECVQDMDHENMFWYRQDPGLGLRLIYFSYDVKMKEKGDIPEGYSVSREKKERFSLILESASTNQTSMYLCASLSLGQSKNIQYFGAGTRLSVL.

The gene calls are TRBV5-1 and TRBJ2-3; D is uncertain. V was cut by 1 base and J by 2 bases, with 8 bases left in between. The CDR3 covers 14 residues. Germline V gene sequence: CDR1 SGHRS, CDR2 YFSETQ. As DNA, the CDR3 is TGCGCCAGCAGCTTGAGATCACCCACAGATACGCAGTATTTT. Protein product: CASSLRSPTDTQYF.

CDR3 in DNA: TGTGCCAGCAGCTTACACGGTGCGGAAGAGACCCAGTACTTC. Translation: CASSLHGAEETQYF. The rearrangement links TRBV7-8 to TRBJ2-5, with D uncertain. Germline V lookup: CDR1 SGHVS, CDR2 FQNEAQ. V lost 2 bases to trimming and J lost 3 bases, with 10 bases between them. CDR3 length: 14 amino acids.

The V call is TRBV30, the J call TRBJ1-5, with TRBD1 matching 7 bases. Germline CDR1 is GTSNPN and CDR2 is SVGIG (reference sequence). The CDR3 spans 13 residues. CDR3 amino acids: CALTVNRGQPQHF. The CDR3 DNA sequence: TGTGCACTTACGGTAAACAGGGGACAGCCCCAGCATTTT.

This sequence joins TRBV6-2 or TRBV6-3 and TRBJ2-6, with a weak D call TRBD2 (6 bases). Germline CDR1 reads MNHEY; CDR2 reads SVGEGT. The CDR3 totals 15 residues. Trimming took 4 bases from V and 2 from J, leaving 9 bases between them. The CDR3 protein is CASSSGGAGANVLTF. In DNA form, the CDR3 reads TGTGCCAGCAGTTCGGGCGGGGCTGGGGCCAACGTCCTGACTTTC.

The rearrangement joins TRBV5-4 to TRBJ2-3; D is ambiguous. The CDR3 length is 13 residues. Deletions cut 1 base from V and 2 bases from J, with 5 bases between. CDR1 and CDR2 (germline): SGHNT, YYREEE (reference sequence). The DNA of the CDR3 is TGTGCCAGCAGCTTGAGTATCACAGATACGCAGTATTTT. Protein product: CASSLSITDTQYF.

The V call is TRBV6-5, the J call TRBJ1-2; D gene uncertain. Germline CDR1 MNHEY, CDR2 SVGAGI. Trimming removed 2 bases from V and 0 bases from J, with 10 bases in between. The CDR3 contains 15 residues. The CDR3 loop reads CASSYRRRTNYGYTF. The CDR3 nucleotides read TGTGCCAGCAGTTACAGGAGGAGAACTAACTATGGCTACACCTTC.

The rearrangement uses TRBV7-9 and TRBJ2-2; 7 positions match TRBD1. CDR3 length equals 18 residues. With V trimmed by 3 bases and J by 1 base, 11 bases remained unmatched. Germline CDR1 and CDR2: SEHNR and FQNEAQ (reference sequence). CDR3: CASSLPWLGTENTGELFF. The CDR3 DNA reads TGTGCCAGCAGCTTGCCGTGGTTAGGGACAGAGAACACCGGGGAGCTGTTTTTT.

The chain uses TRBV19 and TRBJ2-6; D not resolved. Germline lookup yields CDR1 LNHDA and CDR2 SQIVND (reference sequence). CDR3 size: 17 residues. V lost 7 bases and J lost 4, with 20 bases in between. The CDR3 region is CASNLAAGKTGANVLTF. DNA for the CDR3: TGTGCCAGTAACCTGGCCGCAGGCAAGACAGGGGCCAACGTCCTGACTTTC.

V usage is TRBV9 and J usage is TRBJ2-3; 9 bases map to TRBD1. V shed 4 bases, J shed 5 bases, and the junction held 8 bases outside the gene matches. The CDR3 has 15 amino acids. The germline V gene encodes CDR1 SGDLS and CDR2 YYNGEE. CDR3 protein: CASSPNPTGGDTQYF. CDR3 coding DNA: TGTGCCAGCAGCCCAAACCCGACAGGGGGAGATACGCAGTATTTT. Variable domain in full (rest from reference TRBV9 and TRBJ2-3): DSGVTQTPKHLITATGQRVTLRCSPRSGDLSVYWYQQSLDQGLQFLIQYYNGEERAKGNILERFSAQQFPDLHSELNLSSLELGDSALYFCASSPNPTGGDTQYFGPGTRLTVL.

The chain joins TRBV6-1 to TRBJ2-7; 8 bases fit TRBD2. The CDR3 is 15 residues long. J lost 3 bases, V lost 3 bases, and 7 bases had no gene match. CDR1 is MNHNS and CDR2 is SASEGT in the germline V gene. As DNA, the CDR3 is TGTGCCAGCAGTGACAGTTTAGCGGGGAGCTACGAGCAGTACTTC. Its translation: CASSDSLAGSYEQYF.

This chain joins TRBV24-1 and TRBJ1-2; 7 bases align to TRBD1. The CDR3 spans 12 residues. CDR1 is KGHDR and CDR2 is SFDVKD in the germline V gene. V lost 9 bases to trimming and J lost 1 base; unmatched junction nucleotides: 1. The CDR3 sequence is CATGDSNYGYTF. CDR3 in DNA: TGTGCCACCGGGGACAGTAACTATGGCTACACCTTC.

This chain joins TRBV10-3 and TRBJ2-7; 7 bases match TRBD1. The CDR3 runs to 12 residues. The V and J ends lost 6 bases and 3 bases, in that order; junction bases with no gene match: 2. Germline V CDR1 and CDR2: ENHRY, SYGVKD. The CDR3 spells CAISRDSYEQYV. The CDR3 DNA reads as TGTGCCATCAGCCGGGACAGCTACGAGCAGTACGTC.

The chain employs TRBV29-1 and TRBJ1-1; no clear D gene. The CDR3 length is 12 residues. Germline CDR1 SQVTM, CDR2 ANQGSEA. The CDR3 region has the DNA TGCACCACCTCGGGTGGGAACACTGAAGCTTTCTTT. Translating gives CTTSGGNTEAFF.

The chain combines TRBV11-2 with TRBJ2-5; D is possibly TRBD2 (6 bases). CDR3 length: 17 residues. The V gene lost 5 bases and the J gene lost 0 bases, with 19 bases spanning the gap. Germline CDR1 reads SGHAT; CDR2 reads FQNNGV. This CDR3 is CASSLRSGTSYQETQYF. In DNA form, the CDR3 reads TGTGCCAGCAGCCTAAGGTCAGGGACTTCGTACCAAGAGACCCAGTACTTC.

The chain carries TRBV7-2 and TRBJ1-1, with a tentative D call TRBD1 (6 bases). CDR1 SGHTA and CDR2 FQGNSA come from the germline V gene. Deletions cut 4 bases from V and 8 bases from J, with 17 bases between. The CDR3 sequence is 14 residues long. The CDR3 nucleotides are TGTGCCAGCAGCTCGTGGGGTGGGGGCGTCGAAGCTTTCTTT. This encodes CASSSWGGGVEAFF.

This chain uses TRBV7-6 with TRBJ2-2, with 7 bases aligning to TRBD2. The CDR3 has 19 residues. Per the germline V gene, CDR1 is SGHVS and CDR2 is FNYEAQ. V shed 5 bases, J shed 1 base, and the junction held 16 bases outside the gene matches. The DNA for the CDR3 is TGTGCCAGCAGCGGGGGGGTCGGGAAAGCGGACTGGAACACCGGGGAGCTGTTTTTT. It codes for CASSGGVGKADWNTGELFF.

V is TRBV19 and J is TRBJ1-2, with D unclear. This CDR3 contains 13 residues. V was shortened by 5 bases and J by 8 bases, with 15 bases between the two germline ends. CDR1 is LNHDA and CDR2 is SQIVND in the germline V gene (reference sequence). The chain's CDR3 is CASSPLPVGGYTF. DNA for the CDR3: TGTGCCAGTAGTCCACTACCGGTTGGAGGCTACACCTTC.